This TCR beta chain is from a study of blood T cell repertoires in COVID-19. CDR1 is SGHTS and CDR2 is YDEGEE in the germline V gene. The CDR3 consists of 16 residues. V shed 4 bases and J 4 bases; nucleotides not matched to a gene: 9. TCRdb's table, derived via immunoSEQ multiplex PCR, lists solely in-frame clones and lacks some. This table has 150,000 to 180,000 clones, about 89% appearing once. This clonotype was obtained from a man in his forties or fifties with acute or convalescent COVID-19. The sequencing input was peripheral blood. The rearrangement links TRBV5-8 to TRBJ2-5, with TRBD1 identical over 11 bases. This CDR3 reads CASSPAGQGAGETQYF. CDR3 sequence (DNA): TGTGCCAGCAGCCCCGCCGGACAGGGGGCAGGAGAGACCCAGTACTTC.